This TCR beta chain derives from a study of blood T cell repertoires in COVID-19. Across the study: COVID-19 samples from acute and convalescent phases originated in the United States, Italy and Spain.

V lost 0 bases and J lost 6, with 8 bases in between. CDR1 SEHNR and CDR2 FQNEAQ come from the germline V gene (reference sequence). The CDR3 runs to 14 residues. Authors' processing steps: For nucleated cells, counts were estimated from reference gene primer amplification. Profiling relied on immunoSEQ multiplex PCR, and the TCRdb table lists in-frame clones only, not all of them. V, J and clone size derive from that table, while D and trimming were established from the DNA sequence. The profile covers more than 80,000 clones, with roughly two thirds appearing a single time and around 0.92% taken by the ten largest.

V and J are TRBV7-9 and TRBJ2-2; D not certain. Sequenced input: peripheral blood. The TCR originated in a human donor with acute or convalescent COVID-19. The donor label of this sample is uncertain. The CDR3 spells CASSLALDAGELFF. The DNA of the CDR3 is TGTGCCAGCAGCTTAGCTCTAGACGCCGGGGAGCTGTTTTTT.